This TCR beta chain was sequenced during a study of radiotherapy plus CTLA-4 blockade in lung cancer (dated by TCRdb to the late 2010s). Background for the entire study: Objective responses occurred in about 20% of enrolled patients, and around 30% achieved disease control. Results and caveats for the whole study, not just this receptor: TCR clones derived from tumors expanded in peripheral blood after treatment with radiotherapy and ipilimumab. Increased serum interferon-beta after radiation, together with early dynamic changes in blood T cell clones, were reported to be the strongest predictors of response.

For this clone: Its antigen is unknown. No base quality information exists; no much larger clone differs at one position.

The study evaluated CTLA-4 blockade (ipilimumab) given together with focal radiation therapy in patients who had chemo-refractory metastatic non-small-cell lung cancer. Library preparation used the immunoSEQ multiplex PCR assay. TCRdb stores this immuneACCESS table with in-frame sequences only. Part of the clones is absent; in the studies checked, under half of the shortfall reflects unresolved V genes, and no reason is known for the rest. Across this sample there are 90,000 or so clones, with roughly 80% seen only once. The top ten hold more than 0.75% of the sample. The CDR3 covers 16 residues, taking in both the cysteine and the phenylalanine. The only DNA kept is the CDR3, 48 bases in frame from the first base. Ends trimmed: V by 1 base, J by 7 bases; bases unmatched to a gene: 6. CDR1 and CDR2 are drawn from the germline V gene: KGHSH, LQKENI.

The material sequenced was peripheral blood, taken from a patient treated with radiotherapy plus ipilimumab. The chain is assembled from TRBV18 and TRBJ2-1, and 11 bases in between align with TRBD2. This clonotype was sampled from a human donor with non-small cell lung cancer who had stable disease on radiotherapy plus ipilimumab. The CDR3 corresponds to CASSPLLAGGGNEQFF. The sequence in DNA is TGTGCCAGCTCACCACTCCTAGCGGGGGGAGGAAATGAGCAGTTCTTC.